Many counts were recorded for the clone carrying this T cell receptor beta chain. Its antigen is unknown. These data belong to a study of Graves' ophthalmopathy and Graves' hyperthyroidism. The V gene's germline CDR1 is LGHNA and CDR2 YSLEER. This CDR3 is 16 amino acids long. V shed 0 bases and J 4 bases; nucleotides not matched to a gene: 5. Aged 18 to 65, hyperthyroidism patients had new diagnoses of under 2 months' duration. Other autoimmune diseases, uncontrolled infections, pregnancy or lactation ruled patients out of participation. RNA served as the template for amplifying TCR beta CDR3 regions. First-round RT-PCR relied on HTBI primers, and a second-round multiplex PCR came next. TCRdb processed the multiplex PCR reads anew with MiXCR; each CDR3 protein has one entry. The sample has 900,000 to 1,200,000 distinct CDR3 sequences, approximately 35% seen once; the top ten hold around 10%. Study-wide results and limits: Among thyroid clonotypes expanded above 0.001 frequency, most also appeared in blood. Ophthalmopathy and stable hyperthyroidism were discriminated by a 13-signature model, with approximately 89% sensitivity and about 82% specificity.

This chain links TRBV4-3 with TRBJ1-1; the match to TRBD1 covers 10 bases. The origin of this receptor is an adult man with Graves' hyperthyroidism. Source material: peripheral blood or thyroid tissue (not recorded which). The CDR3 region is CASSQEGDRGSTEAFF. Here the CDR3 DNA reads TGCGCCAGCAGCCAAGAAGGGGACAGGGGATCCACTGAAGCTTTCTTT.